This is a list of T cell receptor beta chains from one sample in a study of shared clonotypes between healthy human individuals. Assay used: immunoSEQ multiplex PCR; TCRdb lists only in-frame clones, some missing. The profile covers roughly 760,000 clones, with roughly 70% appearing a single time and 1.7% taken by the ten largest. Sequencing was done on a sample of memory CD4+ T cells sorted from blood. These receptors were collected from a woman in her 30s in good health. Each CDR3 is given with its conserved first and last residue. The D gene is left open where the match is weak. Clone sizes are given selectively: once, few, many, or a class where the clone is expanded.

TRBJ1-2	TRBV7-9	TRBD1	NA	TGTGCCAGCAGCAACCGGGACAGGGGTAACTATGGCTACACCTTC	CASSNRDRGNYGYTF
TRBJ1-1	TRBV9	NA	few	TGTGCCAGCAGCGTAGGGCCGGATAACACTGAAGCTTTCTTT	CASSVGPDNTEAFF
TRBJ1-2	TRBV5-4	TRBD1	NA	TGTGCCAGCAGCATGCCGGACAGGGGGGGAGTTAACTATGGCTACACCTTC	CASSMPDRGGVNYGYTF
TRBJ2-2	TRBV6-6	NA	NA	TGTGCCAGCAGTTTTGGACCCGGGGAGCTGTTTTTT	CASSFGPGELFF
TRBJ1-2	TRBV5-4	NA	NA	TGTGCCAGCAGCTTGGATCCCAGGACTCTGGGGTATGGCTACACCTTC	CASSLDPRTLGYGYTF
TRBJ2-1	TRBV14	TRBD1	NA	TGTGCCAGCAGCGGACAGGACAGGGAGAACAATGAGCAGTTCTTC	CASSGQDRENNEQFF
TRBJ2-7	TRBV4-2	NA	NA	TGTGCCAGCAGCCAATCACTTAGCCTAGGGGCCGGCGAGCAGTACTTC	CASSQSLSLGAGEQYF
TRBJ1-5	TRBV5-8	NA	NA	TGTGCCAGCAGCTTGGTAGTGGGCAATCAGCCCCAGCATTTT	CASSLVVGNQPQHF
TRBJ1-2	TRBV5-4	TRBD1	NA	TGTGCCAGCAGCCCGGGACAGTCTAACTATGGCTACACCTTC	CASSPGQSNYGYTF
TRBJ1-5	TRBV6-6	NA	NA	TGTGCCAGCAGATACGAGGGGAGACAGCCCCAGCATTTT	CASRYEGRQPQHF
TRBJ2-7	TRBV7-8	TRBD1	NA	TGTGCCAGCAGCTTAGGACAGGGGCCCTCCTACGAGCAGTACTTC	CASSLGQGPSYEQYF
TRBJ1-1	TRBV7-2	NA	NA	TGTGCCAGCAGCACACCACAGGGAGCTGAAGCTTTCTTT	CASSTPQGAEAFF
TRBJ2-7	TRBV5-1	NA	NA	TGCGCCAGCAGCTTGGCCCCGGGTTCGGCTCACGAGCAGTACTTC	CASSLAPGSAHEQYF
TRBJ2-7	TRBV7-6	NA	NA	TGTGCCAGCAGCTTAGCCCCCGCCAGTGGTGAGCAGTACTTC	CASSLAPASGEQYF
TRBJ2-3	TRBV4-1	NA	NA	TGCGCCAGCAGCCAAGGTCTCCTTGGACCCTCAATAAAAACAGATACGCAGTATTTT	CASSQGLLGPSIKTDTQYF
TRBJ1-2	TRBV28	TRBD1	few	TGTGCCAGCAGTTTCAACAGGGGACTGTCGGGTGGCTACACCTTC	CASSFNRGLSGGYTF
TRBJ1-3	TRBV7-9	NA	once	TGTGCCAGCAGCTTAGTTTCAGATTCGAGTGGAAACACCATATATTTT	CASSLVSDSSGNTIYF
TRBJ2-7	TRBV27	TRBD2	NA	TGTGCCAGCAGTTCCAGGACTAGCGGGAGTTCCTACGAGCAGTACTTC	CASSSRTSGSSYEQYF
TRBJ2-1	TRBV7-6	NA	NA	TGTGCCAGCAGCTTAGTAGGACAGAACGCTTACAATGAGCAGTTCTTC	CASSLVGQNAYNEQFF
TRBJ2-7	TRBV7-9	NA	NA	TGTGCCAGCAGCCCCTCGGCGTCGGGATTAGGGTACTTC	CASSPSASGLGYF
TRBJ1-2	TRBV2	NA	NA	TGTGCCAGCACTACAGGTCTCTATGGCTACACCTTC	CASTTGLYGYTF
TRBJ2-7	TRBV5-4	NA	NA	TGTGCCAGCAGCTTGGGGACCGCCACGTTAGGTAACGAGCAGTACTTC	CASSLGTATLGNEQYF
TRBJ2-7	TRBV4-1	NA	NA	TGCGCCAGCAGCCAAGACCCAAAAGCGTGTCAGTTCTGCGAGCAGTACTTC	CASSQDPKACQFCEQYF
TRBJ2-1	TRBV10-1	TRBD1	NA	TGCGCCAGCATACAGGGGATGTCCTCCTACAATGAGCAGTTCTTC	CASIQGMSSYNEQFF
TRBJ1-1	TRBV2	NA	NA	TGTGCCAGCAGTCGGGATTACACTGAAGCTTTCTTT	CASSRDYTEAFF
TRBJ2-7	TRBV5-6	NA	NA	TGTGCCAGCAGCTTGTATACCGGGGGACTTGATTCCTACGAGCAGTACTTC	CASSLYTGGLDSYEQYF